Below, 27 T cell receptor beta chains from the same sample are listed, as sequenced in a study of OX40 agonist ivuxolimab in advanced cancers. Produced via immunoSEQ multiplex PCR; TCRdb's table is partial and in-frame only. Of over 70,000 clones listed, roughly 88% are singletons. Sequenced here: CD4+ or CD8+ T cells sorted from blood, sampled in a trial of the OX40 agonist ivuxolimab. The receptors derive from an adult with an advanced solid tumor such as melanoma, head and neck, liver or kidney cancer.

The chain has TRBV6-5 and TRBJ2-5; 8 nucleotides align to TRBD2. V lost 2 bases to trimming and J lost 7 bases; unmatched junction nucleotides: 6. The CDR3 is 14 residues long. Germline CDR1 and CDR2: MNHEY and SVGAGI. CDR3 nucleotide sequence: TGTGCCAGCAGTTACGACCTAGCGGGCCCGACCCAGTACTTC. Residues: CASSYDLAGPTQYF.

The V and J genes are TRBV7-6 and TRBJ2-2; no firm D call. The CDR3 extends over 14 amino acids. V was clipped by 1 base and J by 0 bases, with 3 bases between them. CDR1 and CDR2 (germline): SGHVS, FNYEAQ. The CDR3 protein is CASSLGSNTGELFF. The CDR3 bases are TGTGCCAGCAGCTTAGGGTCGAACACCGGGGAGCTGTTTTTT.

This chain links TRBV6-1 with TRBJ1-2, with 7 positions matching TRBD1. After removal of 2 bases from V and 7 bases from J, the junction contained 13 bases not matched to a gene. The germline V gene encodes CDR1 MNHNS and CDR2 SASEGT. The CDR3 runs to 16 residues. The CDR3 sequence: CASSEILGGAPSGYTF. DNA of the CDR3: TGTGCCAGCAGTGAAATCCTAGGGGGCGCCCCGAGTGGCTACACCTTC.

This chain connects TRBV29-1 to TRBJ2-2, with D unresolved. Germline CDR1 reads SQVTM; CDR2 reads ANQGSEA. The CDR3 is 13 residues long. V was pared by 7 bases and J by 1 base, with 10 bases between. This CDR3 is CSASKGNTGELFF. The CDR3 region has the DNA TGCAGCGCCTCTAAGGGGAACACCGGGGAGCTGTTTTTT.

This rearrangement joins TRBV12-5 to TRBJ1-1; D is unclear. Germline V CDR1 and CDR2: LGHNT, FRNRAP. Trimming left V 2 bases short and J 7 bases short, with 11 bases between. The CDR3 is made up of 13 amino acids. The CDR3 loop is CASGLLNLGEAFF. DNA of the CDR3: TGTGCTAGTGGTTTGCTGAATCTGGGTGAAGCTTTCTTT. Based on the CDR3 plus reference TRBV12-5 and TRBJ1-1, the full variable domain is DARVTQTPRHKVTEMGQEVTMRCQPILGHNTVFWYRQTMMQGLELLAYFRNRAPLDDSGMPKDRFSAEMPDATLATLKIQPSEPRDSAVYFCASGLLNLGEAFFGQGTRLTVV.

In this sample, this clone turned up once. The V gene is TRBV5-6, the J gene TRBJ1-2, with D unclear. This CDR3 region has 13 residues. Germline V gene lookup returns CDR1 SGHDT and CDR2 YYEEEE. Trimming took off 7 bases at V and 2 bases at J, with 12 bases between the two ends. The CDR3 loop is CASLVGRNYGYTF. Here the CDR3 DNA reads TGTGCCAGCCTAGTCGGGCGGAACTATGGCTACACCTTC.

The V gene is TRBV5-1, the J gene TRBJ1-1, with D maybe TRBD1 (5 bases). The germline V gene encodes CDR1 SGHRS and CDR2 YFSETQ. This CDR3 is 13 amino acids long. V was trimmed by 1 base and J by 5 bases, leaving 9 bases between them. The CDR3 coding sequence is TGCGCCAGCAGCTTGCTGGGGGGGACTGAAGCTTTCTTT. Translation: CASSLLGGTEAFF. Filled out from reference TRBV5-1 and TRBJ1-1, the complete variable domain reads KAGVTQTPRYLIKTRGQQVTLSCSPISGHRSVSWYQQTPGQGLQFLFEYFSETQRNKGNFPGRFSGRQFSNSRSEMNVSTLELGDSALYLCASSLLGGTEAFFGQGTRLTVV.

This chain links TRBV6-5 with TRBJ2-7; 7 bases map to TRBD2. This CDR3 contains 12 residues. Germline CDR1 is MNHEY and CDR2 is SVGAGI. J gave up 2 bases and V 10 bases, and 5 bases lay outside the gene matches. In DNA, the CDR3 is TGTGCCACGGGGGAGGGACCCTACGAGCAGTACTTC. This sequence encodes CATGEGPYEQYF.

The chain carries TRBV19 and TRBJ2-5; 8 bases align to TRBD1. Germline V gene lookup returns CDR1 LNHDA and CDR2 SQIVND (reference sequence). This CDR3 comprises 15 residues. After removal of 4 bases from V and 3 bases from J, the junction contained 7 bases not matched to a gene. In DNA form, the CDR3 reads TGTGCCAGTAGTACTCAGGGGGCGAGGAAAGAGACCCAGTACTTC. It codes for CASSTQGARKETQYF.

This clone occurred a few times. The V call is TRBV11-2, the J call TRBJ1-2; TRBD1 matches 8 bases. The J segment lost 4 bases and the V segment lost 5 bases, leaving 12 bases of the junction unmatched. The CDR3 consists of 16 residues. In germline, CDR1 is SGHAT, CDR2 FQNNGV. CDR3 sequence (DNA): TGTGCCAGCAGCCCCCAGCCGACAGGGGCTAGCTATGGCTACACCTTC. Its translation is CASSPQPTGASYGYTF. Filled out from reference TRBV11-2 and TRBJ1-2, the complete variable domain reads EAGVAQSPRYKIIEKRQSVAFWCNPISGHATLYWYQQILGQGPKLLIQFQNNGVVDDSQLPKDRFSAERLKGVDSTLKIQPAKLEDSAVYLCASSPQPTGASYGYTFGSGTRLTVV.

The chain links TRBV5-4 to TRBJ2-2, with 9 bases identical to TRBD2. Unmatched junction bases numbered 7, after V lost 7 bases and J lost 0 bases. The germline CDR1 and CDR2 sequences are SGHNT and YYREEE (reference sequence). The CDR3 loop spans 16 amino acids. CDR3 in DNA: TGTGCCAGCGGTCGGGGACTAGCAGCGAACACCGGGGAGCTGTTTTTT. Translated: CASGRGLAANTGELFF.

The rearrangement joins TRBV5-1 to TRBJ1-1; D unclear. This CDR3 is built from 15 residues. Trimming pared 1 base from V and 1 base from J, leaving 11 bases between. CDR1 and CDR2 from the germline V gene are SGHRS and YFSETQ. CDR3 nucleotides: TGCGCCAGCAGCTTGCAACAGCTAAAGAACACTGAAGCTTTCTTT. Translation gives CASSLQQLKNTEAFF.

The chain uses TRBV6-5 and TRBJ1-1; D is possibly TRBD1 (5 bases). The V end was cut by 5 bases, the J end by 7 bases, with 14 bases between. CDR1 and CDR2 from the germline V gene are MNHEY and SVGAGI. This CDR3 contains 13 residues. CDR3 amino acids: CASSGPGGGEAFF. In nucleotides, the CDR3 is TGTGCCAGCAGTGGTCCGGGGGGTGGTGAAGCTTTCTTT.

This rearrangement joins TRBV25-1 to TRBJ1-1, with unresolved D. CDR1 and CDR2 (germline): MGHDK, SYGVNS. The CDR3 totals 15 residues. V dropped 9 bases and J dropped 0 bases, with 17 bases sitting between them. The CDR3 DNA is TGTGCCAGGATTTGGAGGGTCTGCGTGAACACTGAAGCTTTCTTT. Protein: CARIWRVCVNTEAFF.

The chain uses TRBV5-6 and TRBJ1-6; D is undetermined. This CDR3 spans 14 amino acids. Per germline, CDR1 SGHDT and CDR2 YYEEEE. Deletions cut 0 bases from V and 7 bases from J, with 8 bases between. CDR3 residues: CASSLGPGNSPLHF. The CDR3 DNA sequence: TGTGCCAGCAGCTTGGGTCCGGGGAATTCACCCCTCCACTTT.

This chain uses TRBV5-1 with TRBJ2-3; the match to TRBD2 covers 12 bases. V lost 5 bases and J lost 3; bases outside the gene matches: 7. The V gene's germline CDR1 is SGHRS and CDR2 YFSETQ. CDR3 size: 16 residues. CDR3 protein: CASRLTSGGYTDTQYF. The CDR3 DNA is TGCGCCAGCAGACTGACTAGCGGGGGTTATACAGATACGCAGTATTTT.

This clone has a single count. The chain uses TRBV19 and TRBJ1-4, with TRBD1 identical over 7 bases. This CDR3 region has 17 residues. Germline trimming cut 7 bases from V and 0 bases from J; bases unmatched to any gene: 11. CDR1 and CDR2 (germline): LNHDA, SQIVND (reference sequence). The CDR3: CASTTTGPRATNEKLFF. CDR3 in DNA: TGTGCCAGTACCACGACAGGGCCCCGTGCAACTAATGAAAAACTGTTTTTT.

This chain uses TRBV4-3 with TRBJ2-5; 9 nucleotides align to TRBD1. V was pared by 4 bases and J by 5 bases, with 5 bases of the junction left unmatched. CDR3 size: 14 residues. In germline, CDR1 is LGHNA, CDR2 YSLEER. The CDR3 sequence: CASSLGTGRETQYF. For the CDR3, the DNA is TGCGCCAGCAGCCTGGGGACAGGGCGGGAGACCCAGTACTTC.

J is TRBJ2-6 and V is TRBV9, with D uncertain. Trimming left V 1 base short and J 0 bases short, with 5 bases between. CDR3 length: 15 residues. Per the germline V gene, CDR1 is SGDLS and CDR2 is YYNGEE. CDR3 region: CASSVFLSGANVLTF. In DNA form, the CDR3 reads TGTGCCAGCAGCGTATTCCTCTCTGGGGCCAACGTCCTGACTTTC.

V gene TRBV7-8 combines with J gene TRBJ1-2; D possibly corresponds to TRBD1 (5 bases). Trimming removed 3 bases at V and 1 base at J, with 15 bases between. The CDR3 loop spans 16 amino acids. Germline V gene data show CDR1 as SGHVS and CDR2 as FQNEAQ. In nucleotides, the CDR3 is TGTGCCAGCAGCTTGGGGACGGCCACTATTAACTATGGCTACACCTTC. This encodes CASSLGTATINYGYTF.

This chain uses TRBV5-1 with TRBJ1-1; no definite D call. V shed 0 bases and J shed 4 bases, with 7 bases lying between them. Germline assignment: CDR1 SGHRS and CDR2 YFSETQ. This CDR3 contains 13 residues. CDR3 protein: CASSLDDFTEAFF. In DNA form, the CDR3 reads TGCGCCAGCAGCTTGGATGATTTCACTGAAGCTTTCTTT.

The chain joins TRBV18 to TRBJ2-5; 9 bases match TRBD2. This CDR3 spans 15 amino acids. Trimming removed 3 bases from V and 10 bases from J; junction bases left unmatched: 12. Germline loops: CDR1 KGHSH, CDR2 LQKENI. The CDR3 DNA reads as TGTGCCAGCTCACCGGCCTTTCAGACTAGCGGACACCAGTACTTC. This encodes CASSPAFQTSGHQYF.

The V and J genes are TRBV18 and TRBJ2-3; D possibly corresponds to TRBD2 (5 bases). Trimming took off 4 bases at V and 7 bases at J, with 12 bases between the two ends. The germline V gene has CDR1 KGHSH and CDR2 LQKENI. This CDR3 contains 13 residues. The CDR3 bases are TGTGCCAGCTCACTTCCGACGGGAAATACGCAGTATTTT. It is translated as CASSLPTGNTQYF.

This clone has just one count. The V gene is TRBV7-9, the J gene TRBJ2-2; TRBD1 or TRBD2 may be the D gene (6 bases each). V dropped 7 bases and J dropped 2 bases, with 14 bases sitting between them. This CDR3 has 15 amino acids. In germline, CDR1 is SEHNR, CDR2 FQNEAQ (reference sequence). The CDR3 sequence: CASTLPGANTGELFF. Written as DNA, the CDR3 is TGTGCCAGCACACTGCCGGGGGCCAACACCGGGGAGCTGTTTTTT.

This chain uses TRBV7-8 with TRBJ1-1, with 7 bases lining up with TRBD1. The CDR3 is 15 amino acids. CDR1 is SGHVS and CDR2 is FQNEAQ in the germline V gene. J was trimmed by 1 base and V by 5 bases; bases with no gene match: 7. The CDR3 here is CASSANRGRNTEAFF. As DNA, the CDR3 is TGTGCCAGCAGCGCGAACAGGGGACGGAACACTGAAGCTTTCTTT. Full variable domain (outside the CDR3, taken from reference TRBV7-8 and TRBJ1-1): GAGVSQSPRYKVAKRGQDVALRCDPISGHVSLFWYQQALGQGPEFLTYFQNEAQLDKSGLPSDRFFAERPEGSVSTLKIQRTQQEDSAVYLCASSANRGRNTEAFFGQGTRLTVV.

The chain combines TRBV10-3 with TRBJ2-1; 12 nucleotides align to TRBD2. CDR1 is ENHRY and CDR2 is SYGVKD in the germline V gene. This CDR3 spans 16 amino acids. Germline trimming cut 4 bases from V and 7 bases from J; bases unmatched to any gene: 8. In DNA form, the CDR3 reads TGTGCCATCAGTGGTAGCCTAGCGGGGGGGCAGAATGAGCAGTTCTTC. Its protein is CAISGSLAGGQNEQFF.

The gene calls are TRBV6-5 and TRBJ2-7; a weak D match, TRBD1 (5 bases). The CDR3 runs 11 residues. Trimming took 6 bases from V and 5 from J, leaving 8 bases between them. Per germline, CDR1 MNHEY and CDR2 SVGAGI. The CDR3 coding sequence is TGTGCCAGCAGCTCCAGGGACGAGCAGTACTTC. It codes for CASSSRDEQYF.